Following are 23 T cell receptor beta chains from one sample sequenced in a study of cytomegalovirus exposure and HLA in healthy donors. Method: immunoSEQ multiplex PCR; TCRdb's copy keeps in-frame clones and lacks some. The sample has around 200,000 clones, about 86% seen once. Sample: PBMCs. Receptors originate from a young woman in good health and CMV-seropositive.

A remark on this clone: This CDR3 is also generated by other DNA sequences in the sample. V usage is TRBV7-2 and J usage is TRBJ2-2, with 7 bases identical to TRBD2. Looked up from germline, CDR1 is SGHTA and CDR2 is FQGNSA. CDR3 length equals 13 residues. V was pared by 3 bases and J by 5 bases, with 0 bases of the junction left unmatched. CDR3 in DNA: TGTGCCAGCAGCTTGGGGGGGACCGGGGAGCTGTTTTTT. Translated, it gives CASSLGGTGELFF.

This clone is a singleton in its sample. The chain carries TRBV25-1 and TRBJ2-5, with D perhaps TRBD2 (5 bases). The germline gives CDR1 MGHDK, CDR2 SYGVNS. This CDR3 has 14 residues. V lost 4 bases to trimming and J lost 5 bases, with 14 bases between them. CDR3 coding DNA: TGTGCCAGCAGTGGAGAGGGATTTCGGGAGACCCAGTACTTC. Amino acid sequence: CASSGEGFRETQYF.

V usage is TRBV2 and J usage is TRBJ1-3, with TRBD1 identical over 11 bases. CDR1 and CDR2 (germline): SNHLY, FYNNEI. The CDR3 extends over 16 amino acids. The V segment lost 6 bases and the J segment 4 bases; nucleotides outside the gene matches: 8. For the CDR3, the DNA is TGTGCCAGCAGGGGGACAGGGGGATTCGAAGGAAACACCATATATTTT. This gives the protein CASRGTGGFEGNTIYF. Looking up the rest from reference TRBV2 and TRBJ1-3 gives the full variable domain: EPEVTQTPSHQVTQMGQEVILRCVPISNHLYFYWYRQILGQKVEFLVSFYNNEISEKSEIFDDQFSVERPDGSNFTLKIRSTKLEDSAMYFCASRGTGGFEGNTIYFGEGSWLTVV.

This sequence joins TRBV19 and TRBJ1-5; D is perhaps TRBD1 (6 bases). The V gene's germline CDR1 is LNHDA and CDR2 SQIVND (reference sequence). Trimming took off 3 bases at V and 11 bases at J, with 11 bases between the two ends. The CDR3 extends over 12 amino acids. Written as DNA, the CDR3 is TGTGCCAGTAGTATGATGCAGGGGACCCAGCATTTT. It yields the protein CASSMMQGTQHF.

J is TRBJ2-1 and V is TRBV14; unclear D gene. The CDR3 has 15 amino acids. V gave up 6 bases and J gave up 0 bases, with 12 bases separating them. Germline values: CDR1 SGHDN, CDR2 FVKESK. The CDR3 region has the DNA TGTGCCAGCAGATCCACCGCAGGCTCCTACAATGAGCAGTTCTTC. This translates into CASRSTAGSYNEQFF. The full variable domain, in which reference TRBV14 and TRBJ2-1 provide the parts outside the CDR3, is EAGVTQFPSHSVIEKGQTVTLRCDPISGHDNLYWYRRVMGKEIKFLLHFVKESKQDESGMPNNRFLAERTGGTYSTLKVQPAELEDSGVYFCASRSTAGSYNEQFFGPGTRLTVL.

The CDR3 sequence is CASGRTVFGTNEKLFF. CDR3 bases: TGCGCCAGCGGTAGGACAGTTTTTGGGACTAATGAAAAACTGTTTTTT. V gene TRBV23-1 combines with J gene TRBJ1-4, with D perhaps matching TRBD1 (6 bases). TRBV23-1 is classed as an ORF, of uncertain function. This CDR3 spans 16 amino acids. Trimming took off 8 bases at V and 2 bases at J, with 18 bases between the two ends.

V gene TRBV12-5 combines with J gene TRBJ1-1, with D possibly being TRBD1 (6 bases). The germline V gene encodes CDR1 LGHNT and CDR2 FRNRAP. V lost 8 bases to trimming and J lost 0 bases, with 13 bases between them. This CDR3 region has 14 residues. In DNA, the CDR3 is TGTGCTAGTTTACAGGGCTCGGTGAACACTGAAGCTTTCTTT. This gives the protein CASLQGSVNTEAFF.

The chain joins TRBV11-2 to TRBJ2-7; tentatively, D is TRBD2 (6 bases). The CDR3 totals 15 residues. V gave up 5 bases and J gave up 3 bases, with 17 bases separating them. Germline lookup yields CDR1 SGHAT and CDR2 FQNNGV. As DNA, the CDR3 is TGTGCCAGCAGCCCCCCGGAGGGGCCCGTCTACGAGCAGTACTTC. Translated, it gives CASSPPEGPVYEQYF.

The chain recombines TRBV6-1 with TRBJ2-7; 10 bases map to TRBD2. J was trimmed by 3 bases and V by 6 bases; bases with no gene match: 5. The CDR3 is 14 residues long. Germline-derived CDR1 and CDR2 are MNHNS and SASEGT. The CDR3 coding sequence is TGTGCCAGCAGCGCAGCGGGGGGGCACTACGAGCAGTACTTC. Translation: CASSAAGGHYEQYF.

The rearrangement links TRBV5-4 to TRBJ1-6, with D tentatively TRBD1 (5 bases). The V gene's germline CDR1 is SGHNT and CDR2 YYREEE (reference sequence). There are 16 residues in the CDR3. Trimming cost V 0 bases and J 6 bases, with 13 bases left between them. DNA for the CDR3: TGTGCCAGCAGCTTGGGCACGGGCGGGGGTAATTCACCCCTCCACTTT. It encodes CASSLGTGGGNSPLHF.

The chain combines TRBV11-3 with TRBJ1-2, with D uncertain. The CDR3 loop spans 10 amino acids. The V end was cut by 5 bases, the J end by 8 bases, with 6 bases between. CDR1 and CDR2 from the germline V gene are SGHNT and YENEEA. The CDR3 loop is CASSTRGYTF. The CDR3 DNA reads as TGTGCCAGCAGCACGAGGGGCTACACCTTC. Variable domain in full (rest from reference TRBV11-3 and TRBJ1-2): EAGVVQSPRYKIIEKKQPVAFWCNPISGHNTLYWYLQNLGQGPELLIRYENEEAVDDSQLPKDRFSAERLKGVDSTLKIQPAELGDSAVYLCASSTRGYTFGSGTRLTVV.

The chain recombines TRBV25-1 with TRBJ2-1; unclear D gene. This CDR3 is 13 amino acids long. V lost 5 bases to trimming and J lost 1 base, with 6 bases between them. Germline V lookup: CDR1 MGHDK, CDR2 SYGVNS. CDR3 protein: CASSTVSYNEQFF. DNA of the CDR3: TGTGCCAGCAGTACGGTATCCTACAATGAGCAGTTCTTC.

The gene calls are TRBV27 and TRBJ2-5, with 8 bases fitting TRBD1. The J segment lost 5 bases and the V segment lost 6 bases, leaving 5 bases of the junction unmatched. The CDR3 spans 13 residues. Germline values: CDR1 MNHEY, CDR2 SMNVEV (reference sequence). CDR3 in amino acids: CASSRTGWETQYF. The CDR3 coding sequence is TGTGCCAGCAGCCGGACAGGGTGGGAGACCCAGTACTTC.

V usage is TRBV7-2 and J usage is TRBJ1-3; D gene ambiguous. Germline assignment: CDR1 SGHTA and CDR2 FQGNSA. V lost 3 bases to trimming and J lost 4 bases, with 4 bases between them. CDR3 length equals 12 residues. The CDR3 DNA is TGTGCCAGCAGCTTTGGCGGAAACACCATATATTTT. Protein: CASSFGGNTIYF. The variable domain in full, with the rest retrieved from reference TRBV7-2 and TRBJ1-3, is GAGVSQSPSNKVTEKGKDVELRCDPISGHTALYWYRQSLGQGLEFLIYFQGNSAPDKSGLPSDRFSAERTGGSVSTLTIQRTQQEDSAVYLCASSFGGNTIYFGEGSWLTVV.

The V gene is TRBV4-1, the J gene TRBJ2-7, with TRBD1 as a possible D gene (6 bases). Germline loops: CDR1 MGHRA, CDR2 YSYEKL. The CDR3 length is 15 residues. V lost 0 bases, J lost 7 bases, and 16 bases lay in between. CDR3 protein: CASSQDLQGLREQYF. The DNA of the CDR3 is TGCGCCAGCAGCCAAGATCTACAGGGTCTGAGGGAGCAGTACTTC.

The chain uses TRBV2 and TRBJ1-4, with D perhaps matching TRBD1 (6 bases). The CDR3 is made up of 19 amino acids. Trimming cost V 6 bases and J 7 bases, with 30 bases left between them. The germline CDR1 and CDR2 sequences are SNHLY and FYNNEI. CDR3 loop: CASRGGQGLYLVSPEKLFF. As DNA, the CDR3 is TGTGCCAGCAGGGGGGGGCAGGGGCTTTATCTGGTATCTCCTGAAAAACTGTTTTTT.

V and J are TRBV19 and TRBJ1-2; D may be TRBD1 (5 bases). Looked up from germline, CDR1 is LNHDA and CDR2 is SQIVND (reference sequence). V was shortened by 6 bases and J by 5 bases, with 19 bases between the two germline ends. This CDR3 has 15 residues. The CDR3 region is CASRDIPSTSYGYTF. CDR3 nucleotides: TGTGCCAGTAGGGACATTCCCTCAACTTCATATGGCTACACCTTC. The variable domain in full, with the rest retrieved from reference TRBV19 and TRBJ1-2, is DGGITQSPKYLFRKEGQNVTLSCEQNLNHDAMYWYRQDPGQGLRLIYYSQIVNDFQKGDIAEGYSVSREKKESFPLTVTSAQKNPTAFYLCASRDIPSTSYGYTFGSGTRLTVV.

V gene TRBV18 combines with J gene TRBJ2-5; no clear D gene. This CDR3 spans 14 amino acids. The V end was cut by 3 bases, the J end by 1 base, with 9 bases between. Germline V lookup: CDR1 KGHSH, CDR2 LQKENI. CDR3 DNA: TGTGCCAGCTCACCTGGGCTTCGCCAAGAGACCCAGTACTTC. Encoded protein: CASSPGLRQETQYF.

The chain has TRBV6-1 and TRBJ2-7; possible D gene TRBD2, 6 bases. V was trimmed by 6 bases and J by 1 base, leaving 16 bases between them. The CDR3 runs 15 residues. The V gene's germline CDR1 is MNHNS and CDR2 SASEGT. CDR3 DNA: TGTGCCAGCAGCCCAACCATCGGGGGTTCCTACGAGCAGTACTTC. This translates into CASSPTIGGSYEQYF.

This chain uses TRBV18 with TRBJ2-7; TRBD1 might be the D (6 bases). The CDR3 contains 15 residues. The ends were cut back, 0 bases at V and 5 bases at J, with 14 bases in the middle. The germline gives CDR1 KGHSH, CDR2 LQKENI. CDR3 sequence: CASSPPSRRGHEQYF. The CDR3 DNA sequence: TGTGCCAGCTCACCACCTTCTCGCAGGGGCCACGAGCAGTACTTC.

This clone was observed a single time. The chain is built from TRBV6-5 and TRBJ1-1, with D unclear. Trimming stripped 4 bases from V and 0 bases from J, with 9 bases between. Germline CDR1 is MNHEY and CDR2 is SVGAGI. The CDR3 has 14 residues. The CDR3 DNA is TGTGCCAGCAGTTTCGGTTCCATGAACACTGAAGCTTTCTTT. Amino acids: CASSFGSMNTEAFF.

This clone was seen once. The chain links TRBV4-1 to TRBJ1-1; D possibly corresponds to TRBD1 (5 bases). V gave up 0 bases and J gave up 10 bases, with 12 bases separating them. CDR3 length: 13 residues. The V gene's germline CDR1 is MGHRA and CDR2 YSYEKL. CDR3 DNA: TGCGCCAGCAGCCAAGAGTTGTGGGGGGGAGCTTTCTTT. Protein product: CASSQELWGGAFF.

V and J are TRBV5-1 and TRBJ1-6; 9 bases agree with TRBD1. Unmatched junction bases numbered 6, after V lost 3 bases and J lost 5 bases. Germline V CDR1 and CDR2: SGHRS, YFSETQ. This CDR3 is 16 amino acids long. In nucleotides, the CDR3 is TGCGCCAGCAGCTCAACCGGGACAGGGCATAATTCACCCCTCCACTTT. Residues: CASSSTGTGHNSPLHF.